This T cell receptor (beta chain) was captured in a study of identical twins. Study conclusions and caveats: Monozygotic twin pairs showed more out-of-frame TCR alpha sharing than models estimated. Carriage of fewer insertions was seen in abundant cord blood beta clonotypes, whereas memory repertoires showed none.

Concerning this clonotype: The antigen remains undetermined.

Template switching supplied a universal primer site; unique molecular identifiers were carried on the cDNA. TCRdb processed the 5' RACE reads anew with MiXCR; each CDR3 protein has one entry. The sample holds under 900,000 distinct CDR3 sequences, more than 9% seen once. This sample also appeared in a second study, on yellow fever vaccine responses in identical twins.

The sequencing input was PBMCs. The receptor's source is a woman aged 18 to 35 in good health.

The CDR3 DNA sequence: TGTGCCAGCAGCTCCGGCGGGACCACAACCGGGGAGCTGTTTTTT. It translates to CASSSGGTTTGELFF. The gene calls are TRBV5-5 and TRBJ2-2; D possibly corresponds to TRBD2 (6 bases). Germline V gene data show CDR1 as SGHKS and CDR2 as YYEKEE (reference sequence). The length of the CDR3 is 15 residues. V was trimmed by 3 bases and J by 5 bases, leaving 14 bases between them.